This is a list of T cell receptor beta chains from one sample in a study of T-cell memory formation after mild COVID-19. TCRdb called the 5' RACE reads again in MiXCR, with one record for every CDR3 protein. The sample holds roughly 370,000 distinct CDR3 sequences, about 15% seen once. Sequencing was carried out using PBMCs or a T cell subset sorted from them (not recorded which). The receptors here all came from a man aged 18 to 30 who had mild COVID-19 (a few samples of this study predate the infection). Cell type and time point are not known. The CDR3 runs from the conserved cysteine through the conserved F or W. A D gene is named only where the DNA matches it firmly. Clone size is shown for a subset of rows, as once, few, many or a class of expanded clone.

V gene	D gene	clone size	CDR3 length	J gene	CDR3 protein	CDR3 DNA
TRBV3-1	NA	NA	15	TRBJ1-2	CASSQGRSPNYGYTF	TGTGCCAGCAGCCAAGGCAGGAGTCCTAACTATGGCTACACCTTC
TRBV27	NA	many	14	TRBJ1-1	CASSSPNDRSEAFF	TGTGCCAGCAGTTCCCCGAATGACAGATCTGAAGCTTTCTTT
TRBV11-3	NA	few	14	TRBJ2-3	CASSVGRVADTQYF	TGTGCCAGCAGCGTAGGCAGGGTTGCAGATACGCAGTATTTT
TRBV5-1	NA	NA	15	TRBJ1-6	CASSLAVPPNSPLHF	TGCGCCAGCAGCCTCGCCGTTCCCCCTAATTCACCCCTCCACTTT
TRBV4-1	NA	NA	16	TRBJ2-4	CASSQDGVSAKNIQYF	TGCGCCAGCAGCCAAGATGGGGTGTCGGCCAAAAACATTCAGTACTTC
TRBV5-1	NA	NA	15	TRBJ2-1	CASSFDPTTRNEQFF	TGCGCCAGCAGCTTCGATCCTACTACTAGGAATGAGCAGTTCTTC
TRBV9	NA	few	15	TRBJ2-5	CASSVIGAREETQYF	TGTGCCAGCAGCGTAATCGGGGCCAGGGAGGAGACCCAGTACTTC
TRBV7-2	NA	once	15	TRBJ2-2	CSSSRKTANTGELFF	TGTTCCAGCAGCCGAAAGACAGCGAACACCGGGGAGCTGTTTTTT
TRBV7-2	NA	few	14	TRBJ1-1	CASSPTQVNTEPFF	TGTGCCAGCAGCCCCACCCAGGTTAACACTGAACCTTTCTTT
TRBV12-3/TRBV12-4	TRBD1	few	13	TRBJ2-5	CASSTGGVETQYF	TGTGCCAGCAGTACAGGGGGCGTGGAGACCCAGTACTTC
TRBV11-2	NA	few	17	TRBJ1-3	CASSLVPGGAEGNTIYF	TGTGCCAGCAGCTTAGTTCCGGGGGGCGCGGAAGGAAACACCATATATTTT
TRBV9	NA	NA	15	TRBJ2-7	CASSVAPRETYEQYF	TGTGCCAGCAGCGTAGCCCCCAGGGAAACCTACGAGCAGTACTTC
TRBV7-3	NA	few	14	TRBJ1-1	CASSLNPRDSEAFF	TGTGCCAGCAGCTTAAACCCCAGGGATAGTGAAGCTTTCTTT
TRBV7-8	NA	few	16	TRBJ2-5	CASSLARQFGRETQYF	TGTGCCAGCAGCTTAGCCCGCCAGTTTGGTAGGGAGACCCAGTACTTC
TRBV20-1	NA	NA	15	TRBJ2-5	CSARLGAHSQETQYF	TGCAGTGCTAGATTGGGGGCGCATTCTCAGGAGACCCAGTACTTC
TRBV10-3	NA	NA	17	TRBJ1-5	CAISEQEGGIGNQPQHF	TGTGCCATCAGTGAACAGGAAGGAGGTATAGGCAATCAGCCCCAGCATTTT
TRBV20-1	NA	few	13	TRBJ2-5	CSASLQPQETQYF	TGCAGTGCTAGTCTCCAACCCCAAGAGACCCAGTACTTC
TRBV7-8	NA	few	15	TRBJ2-2	CASSEDRRGTGELFF	TGTGCCAGCAGCGAAGACAGGAGGGGCACCGGGGAGCTGTTTTTT
TRBV18	NA	NA	15	TRBJ1-5	CASSPRPGGNQPQHF	TGTGCCAGCTCACCCAGGCCGGGCGGCAATCAGCCCCAGCATTTT
TRBV6-2/TRBV6-3	TRBD1	NA	13	TRBJ2-7	CASTLAGGREQYF	TGTGCCAGCACCCTCGCAGGGGGCCGGGAGCAGTACTTC
TRBV5-6	TRBD2	NA	19	TRBJ2-1	CASSIYSGGVLRSYNEQFF	TGTGCCAGCAGTATTTATAGCGGGGGGGTCCTTCGCTCCTACAATGAGCAGTTCTTC
TRBV3-1	TRBD1	NA	18	TRBJ1-5	CASSPSRGDSDGLRPQHF	TGTGCCAGCAGCCCATCCCGTGGGGACAGCGATGGCTTAAGGCCCCAGCATTTT
TRBV5-1	NA	NA	14	TRBJ1-1	CASSLADRNTEAFF	TGCGCCAGCAGCTTGGCGGACAGAAACACTGAAGCTTTCTTT
TRBV20-1	NA	few	11	TRBJ2-7	CSARTRLSEYF	TGCAGTGCTAGAACGAGACTGAGTGAGTACTTC
TRBV7-7	TRBD2	NA	16	TRBJ2-5	CASSPRSAGGVETQYF	TGTGCCAGCAGCCCACGGTCGGCGGGGGGGGTAGAGACCCAGTACTTC
TRBV6-2/TRBV6-3	NA	few	16	TRBJ2-2	CASTSPGPGDTGELFF	TGTGCCAGCACCTCCCCCGGCCCCGGGGACACCGGGGAGCTGTTTTTT
TRBV5-1	TRBD2	few	16	TRBJ2-3	CASSLEVAGGTDTQYF	TGCGCCAGCAGCTTGGAAGTAGCGGGGGGTACAGATACGCAGTATTTT
TRBV6-6	NA	few	13	TRBJ2-7	CASSYGGQGEQYF	TGTGCCAGCAGTTACGGGGGGCAGGGCGAGCAGTACTTC
TRBV28	NA	NA	15	TRBJ1-2	CASSLTGSANYGYTF	TGTGCCAGCAGTTTGACGGGATCAGCTAACTATGGCTACACCTTC
TRBV6-2/TRBV6-3	NA	NA	13	TRBJ2-1	CASSDADSLAQFF	TGTGCCAGCAGTGATGCGGACAGCTTAGCGCAGTTCTTC
TRBV7-6	NA	NA	15	TRBJ1-1	CASSLTQVVNTEAFF	TGTGCCAGCAGCTTAACACAGGTAGTGAACACTGAAGCTTTCTTT
TRBV9	NA	NA	14	TRBJ1-4	CASELLATNEKLFF	TGTGCCAGCGAGCTTTTGGCAACTAATGAAAAACTGTTTTTT
TRBV7-3	NA	few	14	TRBJ1-1	CASSLTRQDTEAFF	TGTGCCAGCAGCTTAACCCGCCAGGACACTGAAGCTTTCTTT
TRBV7-9	NA	NA	14	TRBJ2-3	CASSSGGTVDTQYF	TGTGCCAGCAGCTCTGGAGGGACCGTTGATACGCAGTATTTT
TRBV9	NA	few	14	TRBJ2-3	CASQSGESTDTQYF	TGTGCCAGCCAGAGTGGGGAAAGCACAGATACGCAGTATTTT
TRBV12-3/TRBV12-4	NA	many	13	TRBJ1-2	CASSPPGTNGYTF	TGTGCCAGCAGTCCCCCGGGGACAAATGGCTACACCTTC
TRBV7-2	NA	NA	14	TRBJ1-1	CASRRGGQVTEAFF	TGTGCCAGCAGACGAGGGGGGCAGGTCACTGAAGCTTTCTTT
TRBV20-1	NA	NA	15	TRBJ1-5	CSARDQDSSNQPQHF	TGCAGTGCTAGAGATCAAGACAGTAGCAATCAGCCCCAGCATTTT
TRBV7-9	NA	NA	13	TRBJ2-5	CASSLTLQETQYF	TGTGCCAGCAGCTTAACCCTACAAGAGACCCAGTACTTC
TRBV21-1	NA	NA	15	TRBJ2-3	CASRPRGAHTDTQYF	TGTGCCAGCAGACCCCGGGGGGCGCACACAGATACGCAGTATTTT
TRBV6-5	NA	NA	14	TRBJ1-6	CASSWVGRDSPLHF	TGTGCCAGCAGTTGGGTAGGGCGGGATTCACCCCTCCACTTT
TRBV4-1	TRBD2	NA	13	TRBJ2-3	CASSQEPSGGQYF	TGCGCCAGCAGCCAAGAACCCAGCGGGGGGCAGTATTTT
TRBV27	TRBD1	NA	13	TRBJ1-2	CASSRQGNYGYTF	TGTGCCAGCAGTCGACAGGGTAACTATGGCTACACCTTC
TRBV6-2/TRBV6-3	NA	NA	15	TRBJ1-6	CASSWVNSYNSPLHF	TGTGCCAGCAGTTGGGTGAATTCATATAATTCACCCCTCCACTTT